This T cell receptor beta chain was retrieved from a study of blood T cells in healthy people across ages. Study-wide results and limits: Per-million-T-cell TCR beta diversity fell roughly linearly with age.

As concerns this clonotype: Antigen specificity is unknown.

Using a J-beta primer mix together with a sample-barcoded 5' primer, a second PCR was run for roughly 7 to 12 cycles. TCRdb re-called the 5' RACE reads with MiXCR, one entry per CDR3 protein. This table has fewer than 600,000 distinct CDR3 sequences, roughly a quarter appearing once. These data also featured in a second study, about T cells of mothers and their children. That paper states: Added by the second PCR's M1S primer were sample barcodes and 2-4 random nucleotides.

The source is a boy between 2 and 10 years old in good health. Sequenced input: blood.

For the CDR3, the DNA is TGTGCCAGCAGCTCATGGACAGGATTAGCCTACGAGCAGTACTTC. Translated, it gives CASSSWTGLAYEQYF. The V call is TRBV7-2, the J call TRBJ2-7; 7 nucleotides match TRBD1. The CDR3 has 15 amino acids. Trimming removed 4 bases from V and 2 bases from J; junction bases left unmatched: 8. Looked up from germline, CDR1 is SGHTA and CDR2 is FQGNSA.